Below are 9 T cell receptor beta chains sequenced from a single sample in a study of vaccination and CD4 T cells after COVID-19. These TCRs are of unknown antigen specificity. Sequence data for DNA of cultured CD4+ T cells were generated by the Oncomine TCR Beta short-read assay. TCRdb reprocessed the PCR reads via MiXCR and lists one record per CDR3 protein. The sample has over 10,000 distinct CDR3 sequences, about 50% seen once. Treatment noted: approximately 11-day PBMC culture with coronavirus spike peptide pools or control peptides (ViraFEST assay). Sequencing used CD4+ T cells from blood, cultured in vitro. Receptors originate from a human donor who had recovered from COVID-19.

J is TRBJ1-2 and V is TRBV29-1; possibly TRBD1 for D (5 bases). With 7 bases removed from V and 4 bases from J, the gap between germline ends came to 13 bases. The length of the CDR3 is 12 residues. The germline gives CDR1 SQVTM, CDR2 ANQGSEA. Here the CDR3 reads CSAKWGIYGYTF. CDR3 coding DNA: TGCAGCGCGAAATGGGGGATCTATGGCTACACCTTC. Full variable domain (missing parts from reference TRBV29-1 and TRBJ1-2): SAVISQKPSRDICQRGTSLTIQCQVDSQVTMMFWYRQQPGQSLTLIATANQGSEATYESGFVIDKFPISRPNLTFSTLTVSNMSPEDSSIYLCSAKWGIYGYTFGSGTRLTVV.

This clonotype showed up just a few times. V usage is TRBV7-6 and J usage is TRBJ2-1; TRBD2 matches 10 bases. Germline values: CDR1 SGHVS, CDR2 FNYEAQ. V lost 5 bases, J lost 7 bases, and 14 bases stayed unmatched. The CDR3 covers 17 residues. CDR3 bases: TGTGCCAGCAGCCCCGGACTAGCGGCACTGTATGGGAATGAGCAGTTCTTC. This sequence encodes CASSPGLAALYGNEQFF.

This clonotype was observed once. This chain joins TRBV6-2 or TRBV6-3 and TRBJ1-4, with D unresolved. The germline V and J ends were trimmed by 2 bases and 5 bases, with 3 bases remaining between them. The CDR3 is 12 amino acids. Germline CDR1 reads MNHEY; CDR2 reads SVGEGT. The CDR3: CASSYPNEKLFF. The CDR3 region has the DNA TGTGCCAGCAGTTACCCGAATGAAAAACTGTTTTTT.

This clonotype is a singleton in its sample. The chain carries TRBV18 and TRBJ1-1; a weak D match, TRBD1 (5 bases). Germline V lookup: CDR1 KGHSH, CDR2 LQKENI. The length of the CDR3 is 15 residues. Deletions cut 6 bases from V and 5 bases from J, with 19 bases between. CDR3 in amino acids: CASSGVRGIGTEAFF. The CDR3 DNA reads as TGTGCCAGCTCGGGGGTTAGGGGTATTGGGACTGAAGCTTTCTTT. Full variable domain (remainder filled in from reference TRBV18 and TRBJ1-1): NAGVMQNPRHLVRRRGQEARLRCSPMKGHSHVYWYRQLPEEGLKFMVYLQKENIIDESGMPKERFSAEFPKEGPSILRIQQVVRGDSAAYFCASSGVRGIGTEAFFGQGTRLTVV.

This chain links TRBV27 with TRBJ1-1, with D perhaps TRBD1 (6 bases). CDR1 is MNHEY and CDR2 is SMNVEV in the germline V gene (reference sequence). With 3 bases removed from V and 1 base from J, the gap between germline ends came to 9 bases. The CDR3 is 14 residues long. Here the CDR3 DNA reads TGTGCCAGCAGTTTCCTACAGGGGAACACTGAAGCTTTCTTT. This sequence encodes CASSFLQGNTEAFF.

This clonotype showed up just a few times. CDR3 in DNA: TGTGCCAGCAGCCCCCGACAGGTTCTCTATGGCTACACCTTC. Translated, it gives CASSPRQVLYGYTF. This chain links TRBV7-9 with TRBJ1-2; tentative D call: TRBD1 (6 bases). Germline V gene data show CDR1 as SEHNR and CDR2 as FQNEAQ (reference sequence). Trimming took off 5 bases at V and 4 bases at J, with 14 bases between the two ends. This CDR3 contains 14 residues.

The chain is built from TRBV7-2 and TRBJ1-3; TRBD1 might be the D (6 bases). The germline V gene encodes CDR1 SGHTA and CDR2 FQGNSA. V lost 3 bases and J 2 bases, leaving 17 bases between the germline ends. The CDR3 runs 17 residues. The CDR3 region is CASSFVTHRDAGNTIYF. In DNA form, the CDR3 reads TGTGCCAGCAGCTTTGTCACCCACAGGGATGCTGGAAACACCATATATTTT.

This chain links TRBV6-1 with TRBJ1-5; the match to TRBD1 covers 7 bases. Losses at the gene ends were 5 bases for V and 3 bases for J; bases not matched to a gene: 7. Germline CDR1 MNHNS, CDR2 SASEGT. The CDR3 spans 15 residues. CDR3 in amino acids: CASSLRQGHNQPQHF. The CDR3 DNA is TGTGCCAGCAGTCTCCGACAGGGTCACAATCAGCCCCAGCATTTT.

This clonotype was seen a few times. V usage is TRBV2 and J usage is TRBJ1-2; TRBD1 matches at 8 bases. The CDR3 has 13 residues. Germline V lookup: CDR1 SNHLY, CDR2 FYNNEI. V shed 8 bases, J shed 2 bases, and the junction held 4 bases outside the gene matches. The DNA for the CDR3 is TGTGCCAGCGTCAGACAGGGGAACTATGGCTACACCTTC. Its translation is CASVRQGNYGYTF. The whole variable domain, remainder taken from reference TRBV2 and TRBJ1-2, is EPEVTQTPSHQVTQMGQEVILRCVPISNHLYFYWYRQILGQKVEFLVSFYNNEISEKSEIFDDQFSVERPDGSNFTLKIRSTKLEDSAMYFCASVRQGNYGYTFGSGTRLTVV.